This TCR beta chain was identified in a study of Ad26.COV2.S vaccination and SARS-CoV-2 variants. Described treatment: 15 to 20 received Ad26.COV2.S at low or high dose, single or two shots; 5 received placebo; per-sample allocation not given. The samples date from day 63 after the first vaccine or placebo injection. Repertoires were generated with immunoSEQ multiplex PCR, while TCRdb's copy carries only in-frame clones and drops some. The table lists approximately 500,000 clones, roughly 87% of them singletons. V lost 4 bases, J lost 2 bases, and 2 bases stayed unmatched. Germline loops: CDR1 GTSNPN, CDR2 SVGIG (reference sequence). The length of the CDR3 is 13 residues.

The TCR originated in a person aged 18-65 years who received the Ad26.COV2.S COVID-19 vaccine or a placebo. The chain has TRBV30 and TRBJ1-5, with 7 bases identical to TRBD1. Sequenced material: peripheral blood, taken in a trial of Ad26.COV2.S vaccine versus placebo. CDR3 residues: CAWNTGGNQPQHF. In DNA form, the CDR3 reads TGTGCCTGGAACACAGGGGGCAATCAGCCCCAGCATTTT.